This T cell receptor (beta chain) came from a study of chemoradiotherapy in HPV16-positive cancers. Here immunoSEQ multiplex PCR was the method, and the copy in TCRdb shows in-frame clones only, minus some. The sample has 20,000 to 30,000 clones, roughly 87% seen once; the top ten hold about 4.5%. V shed 0 bases, J shed 5 bases, and the junction held 5 bases outside the gene matches. Germline CDR1 SGDLS, CDR2 YYNGEE. This CDR3 is built from 17 residues. The sequencing here drew on blood, taken from a patient who underwent chemoradiotherapy. V usage is TRBV9 and J usage is TRBJ2-2, with TRBD1 identical over 12 bases. This sequence was found in a human donor with HPV-associated anogenital cancer. CDR3 amino acids: CASSVVPGQGATGELFF. CDR3 in DNA: TGTGCCAGCAGCGTAGTCCCGGGACAGGGGGCGACCGGGGAGCTGTTTTTT. The full variable domain, its missing parts supplied by reference TRBV9 and TRBJ2-2, is DSGVTQTPKHLITATGQRVTLRCSPRSGDLSVYWYQQSLDQGLQFLIQYYNGEERAKGNILERFSAQQFPDLHSELNLSSLELGDSALYFCASSVVPGQGATGELFFGEGSRLTVL.